A single sample gave rise to the 16 T cell receptor beta chains below, sequenced in a study of blood T cell repertoires in COVID-19. Using immunoSEQ multiplex PCR, the repertoire was profiled, and TCRdb retains in-frame clones only, with some absent. The repertoire holds approximately 250,000 clones, with about 86% as singletons. The source material was peripheral blood. These receptors were taken from a woman in her 70s with COVID-19, enrolled during active disease.

The CDR3 protein is CASSNYQETQYF. In DNA, the CDR3 is TGTGCCAGCTCAAACTACCAAGAGACCCAGTACTTC. The rearrangement uses TRBV18 and TRBJ2-5; no definite D call. The germline V gene encodes CDR1 KGHSH and CDR2 LQKENI. The V and J ends lost 5 bases and 0 bases respectively, with 4 bases between them. This CDR3 comprises 12 residues.

The chain couples TRBV30 to TRBJ1-6; 7 positions agree with TRBD1. The V gene end was trimmed by 1 base and the J gene end by 9 bases; junction bases not matched to a gene: 3. The CDR3 runs 13 residues. Germline V gene sequence: CDR1 GTSNPN, CDR2 SVGIG (reference sequence). The CDR3 DNA reads TGTGCCTGGAGTGAACAGGGGACTTCACCCCTCCACTTT. Its translation: CAWSEQGTSPLHF.

This sequence joins TRBV28 and TRBJ2-1, with TRBD2 matching 13 bases. The CDR3 has 15 amino acids. Trimming at V came to 5 bases and at J to 8 bases, leaving 6 bases not matched to a gene. The germline CDR1 and CDR2 sequences are MDHEN and SYDVKM. In DNA form, the CDR3 reads TGTGCCAGCAGTCCCCGGACTAGCGGGGGTGATGAGCAGTTCTTC. Protein: CASSPRTSGGDEQFF. Based on the CDR3 plus reference TRBV28 and TRBJ2-1, the full variable domain is DVKVTQSSRYLVKRTGEKVFLECVQDMDHENMFWYRQDPGLGLRLIYFSYDVKMKEKGDIPEGYSVSREKKERFSLILESASTNQTSMYLCASSPRTSGGDEQFFGPGTRLTVL.

This chain connects TRBV13 to TRBJ2-7, with 9 bases fitting TRBD1. V gave up 5 bases and J gave up 4 bases; unmatched junction bases: 6. In germline, CDR1 is PRHDT, CDR2 FYEKMQ (reference sequence). This CDR3 has 14 amino acids. In nucleotides, the CDR3 is TGTGCCAGCAGCCAGACAGGGGGGAGGTACGAGCAGTACTTC. This translates into CASSQTGGRYEQYF.

The chain carries TRBV27 and TRBJ2-7; D may be TRBD1 (6 bases). The ends were cut back, 3 bases at V and 6 bases at J, with 12 bases in the middle. Germline values: CDR1 MNHEY, CDR2 SMNVEV (reference sequence). The CDR3 covers 13 residues. CDR3 bases: TGTGCCAGCAGTTTTGTCAGGGGCGGCGAGCAGTACTTC. Protein: CASSFVRGGEQYF.

This chain links TRBV27 with TRBJ1-5, with TRBD1 matching over 9 bases. The CDR3 extends over 16 amino acids. From germline, CDR1 is MNHEY and CDR2 SMNVEV (reference sequence). The J segment lost 4 bases and the V segment lost 2 bases, leaving 6 bases of the junction unmatched. For the CDR3, the DNA is TGTGCCAGCAGTTTAGGGGCGGGACAGGGAAATCAGCCCCAGCATTTT. Its translation: CASSLGAGQGNQPQHF.

The chain is built from TRBV6-5 and TRBJ2-2; 7 nucleotides line up with TRBD1. The CDR3 is 13 amino acids. Germline lookup yields CDR1 MNHEY and CDR2 SVGAGI. V lost 7 bases and J lost 6; bases outside the gene matches: 5. The CDR3 DNA follows: TGTGCCAGCATCGTCCAGGGGGCCGGGGAGCTGTTTTTT. Encoded protein: CASIVQGAGELFF.

The chain recombines TRBV9 with TRBJ1-5; TRBD1 is a possible D gene (6 bases). Germline CDR1 and CDR2: SGDLS and YYNGEE. This CDR3 contains 14 residues. The V and J ends lost 3 bases and 7 bases respectively, with 14 bases between them. As DNA, the CDR3 is TGTGCCAGCAGCGCCCTACAGGGACCGCAGCCCCAGCATTTT. Encoded protein: CASSALQGPQPQHF.

The chain recombines TRBV9 with TRBJ1-1; perhaps TRBD1 as D (6 bases). Germline assignment: CDR1 SGDLS and CDR2 YYNGEE. With 2 bases removed from V and 1 base from J, the gap between germline ends came to 9 bases. There are 14 residues in the CDR3. The chain's CDR3 is CASSVKGQNTEAFF. The CDR3 bases are TGTGCCAGCAGCGTCAAGGGACAGAACACTGAAGCTTTCTTT.

The V and J genes are TRBV29-1 and TRBJ1-1; possibly TRBD1 for D (5 bases). CDR3 length: 12 residues. CDR1 is SQVTM and CDR2 is ANQGSEA in the germline V gene. Trimming shortened V by 4 bases and J by 0 bases, and 6 bases separated the two germline ends. The CDR3 bases are TGCAGCGTTGCACAGGTGAACACTGAAGCTTTCTTT. This translates into CSVAQVNTEAFF.

This chain joins TRBV27 and TRBJ1-4; D remains unclear. Trimming pared 6 bases from V and 2 bases from J, leaving 10 bases between. Germline V gene data show CDR1 as MNHEY and CDR2 as SMNVEV (reference sequence). This CDR3 spans 14 amino acids. The CDR3 nucleotides read TGTGCCAGCAGCCGGCTGAGGACTAATGAAAAACTGTTTTTT. Its translation: CASSRLRTNEKLFF.

The chain has TRBV19 and TRBJ2-2; 7 bases line up with TRBD1. This CDR3 is 13 amino acids long. Germline loops: CDR1 LNHDA, CDR2 SQIVND (reference sequence). Trimming cost V 4 bases and J 6 bases; bases outside gene matches: 2. This CDR3 is CASSTQGAGELFF. In nucleotides, the CDR3 is TGTGCCAGTAGTACCCAGGGGGCCGGGGAGCTGTTTTTT.

The V and J genes are TRBV28 and TRBJ2-7; D unclear. Per germline, CDR1 MDHEN and CDR2 SYDVKM. The length of the CDR3 is 12 residues. Trimming removed 7 bases at V and 3 bases at J, with 10 bases between. CDR3 sequence (DNA): TGTGCCAGCACCGGCCAGGACTACGAGCAGTACTTC. Amino acids: CASTGQDYEQYF.

This CDR3 reads CASSEVQGSGNTIYF. The CDR3 DNA follows: TGTGCCAGCAGTGAAGTTCAGGGGTCGGGAAACACCATATATTTT. The rearrangement joins TRBV2 to TRBJ1-3; D might be TRBD1 (6 bases). From germline, CDR1 is SNHLY and CDR2 FYNNEI. Trimming cost V 1 base and J 4 bases, with 11 bases left between them. The CDR3 has 15 residues.

The chain recombines TRBV27 with TRBJ1-5; 11 nucleotides align to TRBD1. This CDR3 spans 17 amino acids. With V trimmed by 5 bases and J by 4 bases, 10 bases remained unmatched. From germline, CDR1 is MNHEY and CDR2 SMNVEV (reference sequence). The DNA for the CDR3 is TGTGCCAGCAGTAAGCGGACAGGGGGCAATGGTAATCAGCCCCAGCATTTT. It encodes CASSKRTGGNGNQPQHF.

The chain joins TRBV12-3 or TRBV12-4 to TRBJ1-2, with D possibly being TRBD1 (5 bases). Trimming removed 1 base from V and 8 bases from J, with 11 bases in between. The CDR3 is 13 amino acids. Written as DNA, the CDR3 is TGTGCCAGCAGTTTAGGGAGGGGAGGCGGCTACACCTTC. This encodes CASSLGRGGGYTF.